This section outlines one TCR beta chain sequence together with its context. Study processing details: Reference gene primer amplification gave nucleated cell count estimates. Method: immunoSEQ multiplex PCR; TCRdb's copy keeps in-frame clones and lacks some. D and trimming come from the DNA, and the V and J calls and clone size come from that table. Of approximately 110,000 clones in the sample, 86% were seen once. The data belong to a study of blood T cell repertoires in COVID-19. Study at large: Samples taken during acute and convalescent COVID-19 were collected in the United States, Italy and Spain. T cells, B-cell-depleted T cells, or PBMCs supplied cDNA or gDNA.

CDR1 MRHNA and CDR2 SNTAGT come from the germline V gene. The CDR3 runs to 16 residues. Deletions cut 0 bases from V and 6 bases from J, with 16 bases between. This chain joins TRBV6-4 and TRBJ2-3; a weak D match, TRBD2 (6 bases). Sequenced material: peripheral blood. The origin of this receptor is a human donor in a cohort sampled during active COVID-19. CDR3 residues: CASSDSSAEGMDTQYF. The CDR3 DNA reads TGTGCCAGCAGTGACTCTAGCGCGGAGGGGATGGATACGCAGTATTTT.